This record looks at one TCR beta chain sequence and its context. Time point here: after trial treatment. Regarding treatment: LDRT plus nivolumab, ipilimumab, low-dose cyclophosphamide and aspirin (RACIN trial). The treatment that donors received included nivolumab, ipilimumab, aspirin, low-dose cyclophosphamide and low-dose radiotherapy. V dropped 0 bases and J dropped 3; count of bases not matched to a gene: 2. Per germline, CDR1 SGDLS and CDR2 YYNGEE. This CDR3 has 15 residues. This entry belongs to a study of low-dose radiotherapy and immunotherapy resistance in tumors. The wider study: Those assigned to Cohort 2 were treated with 1 Gy per fraction every two weeks (13 Gy in total over 26 weeks). On cycle 1 day 1, patients started four cycles of oral aspirin 300 mg daily.

TRAV and TRBV primers primed cDNA for both TCRalpha and TCRbeta. PCR amplification of the TCRs was performed with Phusion for 20 PCR cycles, and it relied on a constant-region primer together with a V-primer adapter. The mRNA that was isolated underwent amplification by in vitro transcription. One entry per CDR3 protein results from TCRdb running MiXCR on the reads. Among around 58,000 distinct CDR3 sequences listed, about 25% were seen once. This specimen was PBMCs, taken after low-dose radiotherapy plus immunotherapy. The TCR comes from a male donor with prostate cancer. The V call is TRBV9, the J call TRBJ2-1; 8 bases are shared with TRBD2. CDR3 protein: CASSVDSGNYNEQFF. CDR3 coding DNA: TGTGCCAGCAGCGTAGATAGCGGGAACTACAATGAGCAGTTCTTC.